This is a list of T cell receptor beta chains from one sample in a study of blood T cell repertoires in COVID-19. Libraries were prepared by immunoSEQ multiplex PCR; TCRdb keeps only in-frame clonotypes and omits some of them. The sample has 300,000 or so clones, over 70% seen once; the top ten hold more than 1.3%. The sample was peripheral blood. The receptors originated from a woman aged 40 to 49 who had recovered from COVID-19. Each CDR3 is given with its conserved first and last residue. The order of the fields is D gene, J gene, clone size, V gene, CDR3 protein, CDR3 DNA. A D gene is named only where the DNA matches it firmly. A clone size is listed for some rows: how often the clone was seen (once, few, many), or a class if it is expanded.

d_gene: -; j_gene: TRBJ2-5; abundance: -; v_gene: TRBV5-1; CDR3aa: CASSTGQKETQYF; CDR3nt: TGCGCCAGCAGTACCGGACAGAAAGAGACCCAGTACTTC
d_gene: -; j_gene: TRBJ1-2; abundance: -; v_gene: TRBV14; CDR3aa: CASSRLGTLFYGYTF; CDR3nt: TGTGCCAGCAGCCGCCTGGGGACACTTTTTTATGGCTACACCTTC
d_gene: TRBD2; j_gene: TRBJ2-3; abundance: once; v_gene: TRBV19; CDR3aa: CASSRGGSTDTQYF; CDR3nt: TGTGCCAGTAGTAGGGGGGGGAGCACAGATACGCAGTATTTT
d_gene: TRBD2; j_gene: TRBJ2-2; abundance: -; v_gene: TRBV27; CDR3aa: CASSWKRGGNTGELFF; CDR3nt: TGTGCCAGCAGTTGGAAGCGGGGGGGCAACACCGGGGAGCTGTTTTTT
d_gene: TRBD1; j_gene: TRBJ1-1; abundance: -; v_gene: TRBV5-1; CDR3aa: CASSLTGDNTEAFF; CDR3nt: TGCGCCAGCAGCTTGACAGGGGATAACACTGAAGCTTTCTTT
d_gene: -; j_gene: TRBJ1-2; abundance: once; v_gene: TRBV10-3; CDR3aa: CAISDNRAGYGYTF; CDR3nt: TGTGCCATCAGTGACAACAGGGCGGGCTATGGCTACACCTTC
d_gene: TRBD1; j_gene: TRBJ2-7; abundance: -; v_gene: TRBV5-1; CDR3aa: CASSLGTGGLVVYEQYF; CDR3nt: TGCGCCAGCAGCTTGGGTACAGGGGGTTTAGTTGTCTACGAGCAGTACTTC
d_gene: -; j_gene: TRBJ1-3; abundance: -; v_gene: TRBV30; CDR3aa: CAWSESGRSSGNTIYF; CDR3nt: TGTGCCTGGAGTGAGTCTGGGAGGAGCTCTGGAAACACCATATATTTT
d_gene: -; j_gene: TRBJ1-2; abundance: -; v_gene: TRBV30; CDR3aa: CAWTKGTVVGGYTF; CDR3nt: TGTGCCTGGACCAAAGGGACTGTCGTAGGGGGCTACACCTTC
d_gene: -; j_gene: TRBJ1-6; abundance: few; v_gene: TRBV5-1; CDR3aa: CASSLGEGGSPLHF; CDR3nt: TGCGCCAGCAGCTTGGGGGAGGGAGGATCACCCCTCCACTTT
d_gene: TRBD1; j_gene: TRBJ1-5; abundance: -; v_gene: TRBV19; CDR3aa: CASRKEGQGNQPQHF; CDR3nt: TGTGCCAGTAGAAAAGAAGGACAGGGCAATCAGCCCCAGCATTTT
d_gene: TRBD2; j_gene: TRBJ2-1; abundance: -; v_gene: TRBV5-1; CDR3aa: CASSDYSGGTYNEQFF; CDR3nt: TGCGCCAGCAGCGACTATAGCGGGGGGACTTACAATGAGCAGTTCTTC
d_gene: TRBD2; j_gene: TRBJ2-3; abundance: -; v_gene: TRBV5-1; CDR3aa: CASSLATSGALVDTQYF; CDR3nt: TGCGCCAGCAGCTTGGCTACTAGCGGGGCCTTAGTGGATACGCAGTATTTT
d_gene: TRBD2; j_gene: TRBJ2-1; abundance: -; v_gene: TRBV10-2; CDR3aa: CASAERRGSSNEQFF; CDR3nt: TGCGCCAGCGCCGAAAGGCGGGGGTCCTCCAATGAGCAGTTCTTC
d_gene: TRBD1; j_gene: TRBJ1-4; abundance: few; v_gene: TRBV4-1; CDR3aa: CASSLEGTGSEKLFF; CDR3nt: TGCGCCAGCAGCCTGGAGGGGACAGGGAGCGAAAAACTGTTTTTT
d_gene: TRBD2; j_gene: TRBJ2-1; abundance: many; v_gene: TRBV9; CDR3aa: CASSAGTSGGPYNEQFF; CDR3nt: TGTGCCAGCAGCGCAGGGACTAGCGGGGGACCGTACAATGAGCAGTTCTTC
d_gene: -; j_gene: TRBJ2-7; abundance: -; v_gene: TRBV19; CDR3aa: CASSISGTYLSYEQYF; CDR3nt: TGTGCCAGTAGTATATCCGGGACATACCTCTCCTACGAGCAGTACTTC
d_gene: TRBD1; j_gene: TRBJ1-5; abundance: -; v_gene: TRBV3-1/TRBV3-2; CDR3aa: CASSQRGQGRGQPQHF; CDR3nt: TGTGCCAGCAGCCAAAGGGGACAGGGAAGGGGTCAGCCCCAGCATTTT
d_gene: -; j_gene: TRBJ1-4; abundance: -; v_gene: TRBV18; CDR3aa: CASSPQRGPEEKLFF; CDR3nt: TGTGCCAGCTCACCACAAAGAGGCCCGGAAGAAAAACTGTTTTTT
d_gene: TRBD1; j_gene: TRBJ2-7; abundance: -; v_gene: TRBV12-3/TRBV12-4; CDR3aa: CASSPGQIYEQYF; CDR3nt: TGTGCCAGCAGCCCGGGACAGATCTACGAGCAGTACTTC
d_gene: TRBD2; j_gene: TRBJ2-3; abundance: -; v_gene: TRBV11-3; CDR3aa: CASSLSSGGASTDTQYF; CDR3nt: TGTGCCAGCAGCTTATCCAGCGGGGGGGCCAGCACAGATACGCAGTATTTT
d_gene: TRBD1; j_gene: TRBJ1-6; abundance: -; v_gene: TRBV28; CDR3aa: CASSRPGQGGSPLHF; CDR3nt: TGTGCCAGCAGTCGTCCGGGACAGGGCGGTTCACCCCTCCACTTT
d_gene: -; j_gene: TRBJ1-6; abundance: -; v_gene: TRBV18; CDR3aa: CASSLRDITPLHF; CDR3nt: TGTGCCAGCTCACTCCGGGATATTACACCCCTCCACTTT
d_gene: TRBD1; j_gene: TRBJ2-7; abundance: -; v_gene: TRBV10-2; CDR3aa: CASSLTGGYEQYF; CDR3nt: TGCGCCAGCAGTTTAACAGGGGGCTACGAGCAGTACTTC
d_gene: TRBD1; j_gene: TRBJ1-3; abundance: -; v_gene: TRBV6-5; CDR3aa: CASKRDRARDTIYF; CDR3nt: TGTGCCAGCAAAAGGGACAGGGCAAGGGACACCATATATTTT
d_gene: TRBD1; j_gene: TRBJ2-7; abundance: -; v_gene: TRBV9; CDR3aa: CASSARGQPYEQYF; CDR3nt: TGTGCCAGCAGCGCCAGGGGACAGCCCTACGAGCAGTACTTC
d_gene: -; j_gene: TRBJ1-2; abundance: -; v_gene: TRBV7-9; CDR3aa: CASSKDRVDGYTF; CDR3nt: TGTGCCAGCAGCAAAGACAGAGTGGATGGCTACACCTTC
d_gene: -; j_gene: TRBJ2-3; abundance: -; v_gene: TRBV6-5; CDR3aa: CASRRRDSYTDTQYF; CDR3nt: TGTGCCAGCAGGCGGCGAGACTCCTACACAGATACGCAGTATTTT
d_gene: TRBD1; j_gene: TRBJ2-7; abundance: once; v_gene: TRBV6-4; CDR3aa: CASSDGFRGLEQYF; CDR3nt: TGTGCCAGCAGTGACGGCTTCAGGGGGCTCGAGCAGTACTTC
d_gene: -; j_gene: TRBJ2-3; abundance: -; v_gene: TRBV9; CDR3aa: CASSVGSGTSTDTQYF; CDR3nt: TGTGCCAGCAGCGTGGGGTCCGGGACTAGCACAGATACGCAGTATTTT
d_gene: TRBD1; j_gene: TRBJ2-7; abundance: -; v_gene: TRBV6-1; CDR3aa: CASSERWAGGLYEQYF; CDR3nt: TGTGCCAGCAGTGAAAGATGGGCAGGGGGCCTCTACGAGCAGTACTTC
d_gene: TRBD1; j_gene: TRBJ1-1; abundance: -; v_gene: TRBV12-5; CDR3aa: CASGSGQGYTEAFF; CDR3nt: TGTGCTAGTGGTTCTGGACAGGGATACACTGAAGCTTTCTTT
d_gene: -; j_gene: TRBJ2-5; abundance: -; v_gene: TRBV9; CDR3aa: CASSERQGRGETQYF; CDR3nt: TGTGCCAGCAGCGAGAGACAGGGCCGGGGGGAGACCCAGTACTTC
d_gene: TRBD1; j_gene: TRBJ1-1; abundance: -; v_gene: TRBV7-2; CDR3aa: CASSFRLGQGDTEAFF; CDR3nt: TGTGCCAGCAGCTTCCGATTAGGGCAGGGGGACACTGAAGCTTTCTTT
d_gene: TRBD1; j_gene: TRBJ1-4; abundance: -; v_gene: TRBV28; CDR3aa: CASSFSGQGKLFF; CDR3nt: TGTGCCAGCAGTTTCTCCGGACAGGGGAAACTGTTTTTT
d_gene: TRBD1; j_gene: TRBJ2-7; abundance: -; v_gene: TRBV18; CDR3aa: CASSRALNRGLLYEQYF; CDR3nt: TGTGCCAGCTCCCGCGCCTTAAACAGGGGGTTGCTCTACGAGCAGTACTTC
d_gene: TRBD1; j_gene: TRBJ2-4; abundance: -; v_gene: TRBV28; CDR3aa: CASSLPGQVNIQYF; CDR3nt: TGTGCCAGCAGTTTGCCTGGACAGGTAAACATTCAGTACTTC
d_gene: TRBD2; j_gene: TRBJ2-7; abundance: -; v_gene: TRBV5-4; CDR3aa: CASSRTSGGYEQYF; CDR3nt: TGTGCCAGCAGCCGGACTAGCGGGGGGTACGAGCAGTACTTC
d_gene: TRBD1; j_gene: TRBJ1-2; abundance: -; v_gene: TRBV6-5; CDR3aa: CASNGQGAGYTF; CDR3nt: TGTGCCAGCAACGGACAGGGAGCTGGCTACACCTTC
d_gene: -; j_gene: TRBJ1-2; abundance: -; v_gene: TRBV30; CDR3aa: CAWSGIGTVYGYTF; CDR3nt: TGTGCCTGGAGTGGGATCGGGACTGTTTATGGCTACACCTTC
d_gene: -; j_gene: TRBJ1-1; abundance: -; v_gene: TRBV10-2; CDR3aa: CATSGRVITEAFF; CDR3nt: TGCGCCACCTCAGGGAGGGTAATCACTGAAGCTTTCTTT
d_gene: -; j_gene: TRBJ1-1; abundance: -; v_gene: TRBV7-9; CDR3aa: CASSPTEGTANGGNTEAFF; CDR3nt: TGTGCCAGCAGCCCCACCGAAGGGACTGCTAATGGGGGGAACACTGAAGCTTTCTTT
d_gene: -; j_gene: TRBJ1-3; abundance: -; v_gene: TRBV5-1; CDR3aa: CASSSQTASGNTIYF; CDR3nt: TGCGCCAGCAGCTCCCAGACAGCTTCTGGAAACACCATATATTTT
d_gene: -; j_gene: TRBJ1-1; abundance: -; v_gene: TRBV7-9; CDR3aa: CASSTGTVWAFF; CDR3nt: TGTGCCAGCAGCACAGGGACGGTATGGGCTTTCTTT
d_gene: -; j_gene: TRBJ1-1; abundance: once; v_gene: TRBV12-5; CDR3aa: CASGATGNTEAFF; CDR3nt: TGTGCTAGTGGCGCCACAGGGAACACTGAAGCTTTCTTT
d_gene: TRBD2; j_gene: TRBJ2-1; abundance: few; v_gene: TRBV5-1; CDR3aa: CASSGRLAGFDNEQFF; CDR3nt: TGCGCCAGCAGCGGGCGACTAGCGGGCTTCGACAATGAGCAGTTCTTC
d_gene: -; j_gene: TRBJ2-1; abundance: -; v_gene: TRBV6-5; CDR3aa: CASRDSIRRDEQFF; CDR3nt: TGTGCCAGCAGAGACTCTATCCGGCGGGATGAGCAGTTCTTC
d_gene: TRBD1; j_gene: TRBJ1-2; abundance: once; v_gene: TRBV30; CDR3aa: CAWSGTGFNYGYTF; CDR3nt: TGTGCCTGGAGTGGGACAGGCTTTAACTATGGCTACACCTTC
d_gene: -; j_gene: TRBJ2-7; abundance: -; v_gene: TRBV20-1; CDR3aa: CSASLAGRYYEQYF; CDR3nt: TGCAGTGCTAGTTTGGCGGGACGGTACTACGAGCAGTACTTC
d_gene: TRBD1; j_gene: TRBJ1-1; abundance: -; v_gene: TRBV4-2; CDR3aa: CASSLRGPNTEAFF; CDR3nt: TGTGCCAGCAGCCTTAGGGGGCCGAACACTGAAGCTTTCTTT
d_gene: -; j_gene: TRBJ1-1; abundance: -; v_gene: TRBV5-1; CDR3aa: CASSLSSVNTEAFF; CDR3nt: TGCGCCAGCAGCTTGTCTTCCGTGAACACTGAAGCTTTCTTT
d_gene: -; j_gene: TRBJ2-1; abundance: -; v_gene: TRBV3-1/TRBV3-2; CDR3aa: CASSGQGAREQFF; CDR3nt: TGTGCCAGCAGCGGGCAAGGGGCTCGGGAGCAGTTCTTC
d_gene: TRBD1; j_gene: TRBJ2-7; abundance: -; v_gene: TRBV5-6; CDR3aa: CASSAAGTGYEQYF; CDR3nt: TGTGCCAGCAGCGCCGCCGGGACAGGGTACGAGCAGTACTTC
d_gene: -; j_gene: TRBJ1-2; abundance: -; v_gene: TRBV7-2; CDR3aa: CASSRSREAYGYTF; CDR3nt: TGTGCCAGCAGCCGCTCCAGGGAGGCCTATGGCTACACCTTC
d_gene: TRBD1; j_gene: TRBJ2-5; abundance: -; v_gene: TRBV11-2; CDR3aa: CASSLPRGTQETQYF; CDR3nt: TGTGCCAGCAGCTTACCCAGGGGGACACAAGAGACCCAGTACTTC
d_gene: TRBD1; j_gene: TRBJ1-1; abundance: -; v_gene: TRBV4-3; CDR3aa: CASSHGPGQGGRSAEAFF; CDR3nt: TGCGCCAGCAGCCATGGTCCTGGACAGGGCGGGCGAAGCGCTGAAGCTTTCTTT
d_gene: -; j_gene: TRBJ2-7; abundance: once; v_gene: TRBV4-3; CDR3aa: CASSRAGSSYEQYF; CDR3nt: TGCGCCAGCAGCCGAGCCGGGTCCTCCTACGAGCAGTACTTC
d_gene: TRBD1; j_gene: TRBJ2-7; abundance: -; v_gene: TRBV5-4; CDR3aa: CASSHRDRLYEQYF; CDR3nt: TGTGCCAGCAGTCACCGGGACAGGTTATACGAGCAGTACTTC